What follows are 26 T cell receptor beta chains derived from one specimen sequenced in a study of vaccination effects on CD4 cells after COVID-19 (dated by TCRdb to between 2021 and 2024). For these receptors, no antigen is known. Library creation used the immunoSEQ multiplex PCR assay. As stored in TCRdb, this immuneACCESS dataset retains in-frame rearrangements with V and J assigned. A fraction of the clones does not appear; measured against another copy, unresolved V genes explain less than half of the discrepancy, and the remainder lacks a known reason. The sample table holds about 48,000 clones, of which 60% to 80% were seen once. Of the sample, approximately 6% is held by the ten largest clones. In the ViraFEST assay, PBMC were stimulated with viral peptide pools, and TCR sequencing was then used to find antigen-specific CD4+ T cell clonotypes based on their expansion. After more than nine days of culture, CD4+ T cells were isolated with the EasySep CD4+ T cell isolation kit. Healthy vaccine recipients had no prior SARS-CoV-2 infection, confirmed by negative nucleocapsid antibodies before and after vaccination.

The material was CD4+ T cells from PBMCs cultured with HCoV-OC43 spike peptides, obtained before COVID-19 vaccination. Per the publication, the cell subset or site label means: HCoV-OC43 spike overlapping peptide pool stimulation. These receptors were taken from a human donor who received a COVID-19 vaccine.

This chain links TRBV7-2 with TRBJ1-4, with D unclear. V dropped 3 bases and J dropped 5 bases, with 13 bases sitting between them. The CDR3 extends over 15 amino acids. The V gene's germline CDR1 is SGHTA and CDR2 FQGNSA. CDR3 sequence: CASSFDGHHNEKLFF. The DNA for the CDR3 is TGTGCCAGCAGCTTTGACGGGCACCACAATGAAAAACTGTTTTTT.

This clone has more than one count but fewer than ten. This chain links TRBV9 with TRBJ2-3; a weak D match, TRBD1 (6 bases). Germline-derived CDR1 and CDR2 are SGDLS and YYNGEE. Trimming pared 4 bases from V and 0 bases from J, leaving 15 bases between. There are 16 residues in the CDR3. The CDR3 protein is CASSPRAGASTDTQYF. The CDR3 DNA is TGTGCCAGCAGCCCCCGAGCAGGGGCTAGCACAGATACGCAGTATTTT.

J is TRBJ1-3 and V is TRBV15; D is uncertain. Trimming removed 0 bases at V and 0 bases at J, with 9 bases between. This CDR3 region has 16 residues. The germline CDR1 and CDR2 sequences are LNHNV and YYDKDF (reference sequence). The CDR3 reads CATSRERASSGNTIYF. CDR3 bases: TGTGCCACCAGCAGAGAAAGGGCCAGCTCTGGAAACACCATATATTTT.

This chain connects TRBV7-2 to TRBJ2-5; 12 bases map to TRBD2. The junction had 11 bases not matched to a gene; V was cut back by 3 bases and J by 6 bases. The CDR3 length is 17 residues. Germline V lookup: CDR1 SGHTA, CDR2 FQGNSA. The chain's CDR3 is CASSFAASGGAGKTQYF. The CDR3 bases are TGTGCCAGCAGCTTCGCAGCTAGCGGGGGGGCCGGGAAGACCCAGTACTTC. The full variable domain, its missing parts supplied by reference TRBV7-2 and TRBJ2-5, is GAGVSQSPSNKVTEKGKDVELRCDPISGHTALYWYRQSLGQGLEFLIYFQGNSAPDKSGLPSDRFSAERTGGSVSTLTIQRTQQEDSAVYLCASSFAASGGAGKTQYFGPGTRLLVL.

The CDR3 loop reads CASRPIQGAPGNEQFF. The CDR3 nucleotides read TGTGCCAGCAGGCCTATACAGGGAGCGCCGGGCAATGAGCAGTTCTTC. The rearrangement joins TRBV11-2 to TRBJ2-1; weak D call: TRBD1 (6 bases). CDR3 length: 16 amino acids. The V end was cut by 6 bases, the J end by 6 bases, with 21 bases between. The V gene's germline CDR1 is SGHAT and CDR2 FQNNGV.

The chain is built from TRBV5-1 and TRBJ1-1; D gene uncertain. CDR1 is SGHRS, CDR2 YFSETQ, per germline. The CDR3 runs 13 residues. The ends were cut back, 0 bases at V and 6 bases at J, with 9 bases in the middle. The CDR3 sequence: CASSLEVGAEAFF. For the CDR3, the DNA is TGCGCCAGCAGCTTGGAGGTGGGAGCTGAAGCTTTCTTT.

This clone was detected a few times. The V and J genes are TRBV15 and TRBJ1-5; 8 bases are a match to TRBD1. J was trimmed by 2 bases and V by 4 bases; bases with no gene match: 4. The germline CDR1 and CDR2 sequences are LNHNV and YYDKDF (reference sequence). The CDR3 runs 15 residues. CDR3 DNA sequence: TGTGCCACCAGCACCGACAGGGGAGGCAATCAGCCCCAGCATTTT. Residues: CATSTDRGGNQPQHF.

The genes are TRBV10-2 and TRBJ2-3; D is perhaps TRBD1 (5 bases). Trimming removed 2 bases from V and 6 bases from J, with 15 bases in between. Germline lookup yields CDR1 WSHSY and CDR2 SAAADI. The CDR3 runs 15 residues. CDR3 sequence reads: CASSEQGAGYDTQYF. DNA for the CDR3: TGCGCCAGCAGTGAGCAAGGGGCTGGTTACGATACGCAGTATTTT.

The chain is built from TRBV23-1 and TRBJ2-3; D uncertain. TRBV23-1 is an ORF, and what it does is uncertain. Trimming took off 1 base at V and 0 bases at J, with 11 bases between the two ends. The CDR3 has 16 amino acids. Written as DNA, the CDR3 is TGCGCCAGCAGTCAATTGCACTACCCAAGCACAGATACGCAGTATTTT. Its protein is CASSQLHYPSTDTQYF.

CDR3 region: CASSELSEQYV. CDR3 bases: TGTGCCAGCAGTGAACTATCCGAGCAGTACGTC. This sequence joins TRBV2 and TRBJ2-7; no firm D call. CDR1 is SNHLY, CDR2 FYNNEI, per germline. The V gene lost 2 bases and the J gene lost 6 bases, with 5 bases spanning the gap. CDR3 length: 11 residues.

This clone was recorded a few times. The chain joins TRBV3-1 (or the pseudogene TRBV3-2) to TRBJ1-1; unclear D gene. The CDR3 has 14 residues. CDR1 and CDR2 (germline): LGHDT, YNNKEL (reference sequence). Trimming removed 4 bases at V and 1 base at J, with 10 bases between. In DNA, the CDR3 is TGTGCCAGCAGCCGAACTCGGTGGAACACTGAAGCTTTCTTT. Amino acids: CASSRTRWNTEAFF.

The V and J genes are TRBV6-2 or TRBV6-3 and TRBJ1-5, with a weak D call TRBD1 (6 bases). Trimming left V 6 bases short and J 6 bases short, with 15 bases between. The V gene's germline CDR1 is MNHEY and CDR2 SVGEGT. The CDR3 extends over 14 amino acids. For the CDR3, the DNA is TGTGCCAGCAGCCGGGAGGACAGAATTCAGCCCCAGCATTTT. Translating it yields CASSREDRIQPQHF.

The chain recombines TRBV24-1 with TRBJ1-4, with 7 bases lining up with TRBD1. J gave up 0 bases and V 6 bases, and 3 bases lay outside the gene matches. CDR3 length: 15 amino acids. Germline assignment: CDR1 KGHDR and CDR2 SFDVKD. The CDR3 DNA sequence: TGTGCCACCAGTCAGGGGGGAGCAACTAATGAAAAACTGTTTTTT. Translating it yields CATSQGGATNEKLFF.

This clone has only a few counts. The rearrangement joins TRBV19 to TRBJ1-6; D remains unclear. The CDR3 has 16 residues. CDR1 LNHDA and CDR2 SQIVND come from the germline V gene (reference sequence). Trimming removed 6 bases from V and 0 bases from J, with 12 bases in between. The CDR3 loop is CASSLRAGSYNSPLHF. The CDR3 DNA sequence: TGTGCCAGTAGCCTGAGGGCGGGCTCCTATAATTCACCCCTCCACTTT.

This clone occurred a few times. This sequence joins TRBV4-1 and TRBJ1-2; D perhaps matches TRBD1 (5 bases). The germline V and J ends were trimmed by 0 bases and 5 bases, with 13 bases remaining between them. Germline lookup yields CDR1 MGHRA and CDR2 YSYEKL. The CDR3 has 15 residues. The CDR3, as DNA: TGCGCCAGCAGCCAAGACCCAGACCACAGGTATGGCTACACCTTC. As protein: CASSQDPDHRYGYTF.

The rearrangement joins TRBV5-5 to TRBJ1-4; no firm D call. CDR1 and CDR2 from the germline V gene are SGHKS and YYEKEE (reference sequence). This CDR3 contains 15 residues. With 3 bases removed from V and 0 bases from J, the gap between germline ends came to 9 bases. This CDR3 reads CASSYDRSTNEKLFF. Here the CDR3 DNA reads TGTGCCAGCAGCTACGACCGTTCAACTAATGAAAAACTGTTTTTT.

The chain couples TRBV2 to TRBJ1-6; TRBD1 might be the D (6 bases). The CDR3 length is 15 residues. The germline CDR1 and CDR2 sequences are SNHLY and FYNNEI. Trimming shortened V by 5 bases and J by 3 bases, and 11 bases separated the two germline ends. The chain's CDR3 is CASSIDRSYNSPLHF. Here the CDR3 DNA reads TGTGCCAGCAGTATTGACAGGAGCTATAATTCACCCCTCCACTTT.

The chain uses TRBV6-1 and TRBJ2-7; perhaps D is TRBD1 or TRBD2 (5 bases each). CDR1 and CDR2 (germline): MNHNS, SASEGT. The CDR3 length is 14 residues. Trimming pared 1 base from V and 3 bases from J, leaving 10 bases between. DNA of the CDR3: TGTGCCAGCAGTGAAGGGGGGAGCAACTACGAGCAGTACGTC. Encoded protein: CASSEGGSNYEQYV.

The V gene is TRBV5-1, the J gene TRBJ2-1; 11 bases match TRBD1. Looked up from germline, CDR1 is SGHRS and CDR2 is YFSETQ. The CDR3 length is 15 residues. The ends lost 4 bases at V and 6 bases at J; junction bases unmatched: 6. CDR3 bases: TGCGCCAGCAGCGCCGGACAGGGGGCTAGCAATGAGCAGTTCTTC. This codes for CASSAGQGASNEQFF.

V gene TRBV6-6 combines with J gene TRBJ2-7; 8 positions match TRBD1. CDR1 MNHNY and CDR2 SVGAGI come from the germline V gene (reference sequence). The CDR3 is made up of 14 amino acids. V dropped 6 bases and J dropped 4; count of bases not matched to a gene: 8. The CDR3 spells CASRASGTGYEQYV. CDR3 in DNA: TGTGCCAGCAGAGCTTCCGGGACAGGATACGAGCAGTACGTC.

This clone was detected a few times. The gene calls are TRBV6-5 and TRBJ1-6, with 9 bases aligning to TRBD1. J gave up 7 bases and V 0 bases, and 4 bases lay outside the gene matches. Looked up from germline, CDR1 is MNHEY and CDR2 is SVGAGI. CDR3 length equals 16 residues. CDR3 DNA sequence: TGTGCCAGCAGTTACTCACAGGGGGCATGGAATTCACCCCTCCACTTT. Residues: CASSYSQGAWNSPLHF.

The V gene is TRBV11-1, the J gene TRBJ2-5, with D possibly TRBD2 on 6 matching bases. The CDR3 consists of 15 residues. Germline values: CDR1 SGHAT, CDR2 FQDESV (reference sequence). V was pared by 3 bases and J by 2 bases, with 13 bases between. As DNA, the CDR3 is TGTGCCAGCAGCTTTGGGCGGGGACGACAAGAGACCCAGTACTTC. Protein product: CASSFGRGRQETQYF.

This rearrangement joins TRBV5-1 to TRBJ2-1; D uncertain. Germline CDR1 is SGHRS and CDR2 is YFSETQ. V gave up 3 bases and J gave up 0 bases, with 13 bases separating them. This CDR3 has 16 residues. The CDR3 region is CASSSWTGSSYNEQFF. As DNA, the CDR3 is TGCGCCAGCAGCTCTTGGACGGGCAGCTCCTACAATGAGCAGTTCTTC. The whole variable domain, remainder taken from reference TRBV5-1 and TRBJ2-1, is KAGVTQTPRYLIKTRGQQVTLSCSPISGHRSVSWYQQTPGQGLQFLFEYFSETQRNKGNFPGRFSGRQFSNSRSEMNVSTLELGDSALYLCASSSWTGSSYNEQFFGPGTRLTVL.

The rearrangement uses TRBV2 and TRBJ2-5; D call uncertain. Trimming removed 5 bases from V and 0 bases from J, with 4 bases in between. This CDR3 spans 12 amino acids. Germline V gene data show CDR1 as SNHLY and CDR2 as FYNNEI. CDR3 in amino acids: CASSSHQETQYF. The CDR3, as DNA: TGTGCCAGCAGTTCGCACCAAGAGACCCAGTACTTC.

This clone is medium-sized (0.01 to 0.1%). The V gene is TRBV6-5, the J gene TRBJ2-3, with 7 nucleotides matching TRBD2. The length of the CDR3 is 15 residues. The germline gives CDR1 MNHEY, CDR2 SVGAGI. The V gene end was trimmed by 6 bases and the J gene end by 3 bases; junction bases not matched to a gene: 9. The CDR3 loop is CASSVHSGLTDTQYF. DNA of the CDR3: TGTGCCAGCAGCGTTCATAGCGGGTTGACAGATACGCAGTATTTT.

This clone was recorded a few times. The J gene is TRBJ1-2, the V gene TRBV28; D remains ambiguous. CDR1 is MDHEN, CDR2 SYDVKM, per germline. The CDR3 has 15 amino acids. With 2 bases removed from V and 2 bases from J, the gap between germline ends came to 12 bases. The CDR3 protein is CASSLLQPSNYGYTF. The CDR3 DNA is TGTGCCAGCAGTTTACTACAGCCTTCCAACTATGGCTACACCTTC.